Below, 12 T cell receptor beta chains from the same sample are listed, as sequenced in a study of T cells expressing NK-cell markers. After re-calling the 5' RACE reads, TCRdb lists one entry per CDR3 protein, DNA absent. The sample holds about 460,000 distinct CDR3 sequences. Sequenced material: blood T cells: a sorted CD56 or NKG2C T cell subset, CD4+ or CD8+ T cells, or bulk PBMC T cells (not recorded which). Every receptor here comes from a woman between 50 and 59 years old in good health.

The chain's CDR3 is CASSLEPGGVFNEQFF. This rearrangement joins TRBV5-1 to TRBJ2-1; the TCRdb call, TRBD2, lacks DNA for checking. Germline V gene lookup returns CDR1 SGHRS and CDR2 YFSETQ. The CDR3 is 16 amino acids.

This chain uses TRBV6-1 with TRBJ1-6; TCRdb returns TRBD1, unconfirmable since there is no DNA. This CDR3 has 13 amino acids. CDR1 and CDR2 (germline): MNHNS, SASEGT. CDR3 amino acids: CASGDRGNSPLHF.

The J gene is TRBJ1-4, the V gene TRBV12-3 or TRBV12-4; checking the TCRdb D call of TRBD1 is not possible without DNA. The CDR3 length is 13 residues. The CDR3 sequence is CASSRGPGEKLFF.

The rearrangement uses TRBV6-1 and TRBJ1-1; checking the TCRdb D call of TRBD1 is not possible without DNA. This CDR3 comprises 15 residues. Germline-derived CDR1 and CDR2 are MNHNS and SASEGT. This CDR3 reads CASSARQGQNTEAFF.

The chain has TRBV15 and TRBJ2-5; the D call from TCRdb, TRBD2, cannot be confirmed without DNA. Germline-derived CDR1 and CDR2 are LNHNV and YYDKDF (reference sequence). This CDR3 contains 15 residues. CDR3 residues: CATNNGGTAQETQYF.

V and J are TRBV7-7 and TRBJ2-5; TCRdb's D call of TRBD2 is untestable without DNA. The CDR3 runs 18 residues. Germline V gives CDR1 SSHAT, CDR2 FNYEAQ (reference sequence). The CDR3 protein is CASSPGLAGRLRLETQYF.

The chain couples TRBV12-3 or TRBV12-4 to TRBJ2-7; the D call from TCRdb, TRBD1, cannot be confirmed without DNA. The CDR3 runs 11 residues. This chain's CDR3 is CASTQGYEQYF.

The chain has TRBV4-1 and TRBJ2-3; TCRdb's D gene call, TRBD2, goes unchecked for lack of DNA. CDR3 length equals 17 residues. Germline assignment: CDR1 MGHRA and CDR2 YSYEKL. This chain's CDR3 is CASSQETSGTSTDTQYF.

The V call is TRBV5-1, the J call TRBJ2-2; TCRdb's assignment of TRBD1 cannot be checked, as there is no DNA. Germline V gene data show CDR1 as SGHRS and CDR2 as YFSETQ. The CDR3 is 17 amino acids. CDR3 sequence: CASSLAEQGARTGELFF.

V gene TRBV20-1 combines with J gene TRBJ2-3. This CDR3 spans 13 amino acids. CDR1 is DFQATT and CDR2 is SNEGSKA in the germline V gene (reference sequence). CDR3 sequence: CSARTTHTDTQYF.

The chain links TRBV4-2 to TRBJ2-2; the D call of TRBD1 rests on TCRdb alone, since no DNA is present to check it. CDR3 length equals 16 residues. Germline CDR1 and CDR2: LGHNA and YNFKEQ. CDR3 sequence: CASSLRDREFSGELFF.

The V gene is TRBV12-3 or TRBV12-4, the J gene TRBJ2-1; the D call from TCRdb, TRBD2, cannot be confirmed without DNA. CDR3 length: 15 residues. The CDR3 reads CASSLKPGLESEQFF.